The entry below gives a single T cell receptor (beta chain) sequence along with its context. 13 Jbeta primers and 60 Vbeta primers were used for the PCR. TCRdb keeps only in-frame clones here, not all; method: immunoSEQ multiplex PCR. This table holds 200,000 to 250,000 clones, approximately 81% found once. V gave up 2 bases and J gave up 1 base; unmatched junction bases: 4. CDR3 length: 15 residues. CDR1 and CDR2 (germline): KGHSH, LQKENI. The data originate from a study of cytomegalovirus exposure and HLA in healthy donors. At collection, donors were nominally healthy, but unrecorded immune exposures were probable.

The sequence derives from a man aged 25-45 years in good health and CMV-seronegative. V and J are TRBV18 and TRBJ2-7, with TRBD2 matching over 8 bases. Sequenced material: PBMCs. This chain's CDR3 is CASSPSRGGSYEQYF. CDR3 in DNA: TGTGCCAGCTCACCATCACGGGGGGGATCCTACGAGCAGTACTTC.